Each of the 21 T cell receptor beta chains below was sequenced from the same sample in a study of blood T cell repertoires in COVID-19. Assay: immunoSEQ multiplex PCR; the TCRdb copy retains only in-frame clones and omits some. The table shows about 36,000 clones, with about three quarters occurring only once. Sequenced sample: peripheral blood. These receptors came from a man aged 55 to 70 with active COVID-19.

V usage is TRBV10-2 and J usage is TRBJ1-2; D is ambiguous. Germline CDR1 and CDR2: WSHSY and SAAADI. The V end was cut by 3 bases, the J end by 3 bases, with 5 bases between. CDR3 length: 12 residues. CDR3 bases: TGCGCCAGCAGTGACTCGGACTATGGCTACACCTTC. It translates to CASSDSDYGYTF.

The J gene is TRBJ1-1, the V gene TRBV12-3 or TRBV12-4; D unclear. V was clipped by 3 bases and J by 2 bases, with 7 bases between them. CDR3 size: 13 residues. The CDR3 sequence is CASSLGSNTEAFF. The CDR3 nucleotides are TGTGCCAGCAGTTTGGGCAGCAACACTGAAGCTTTCTTT.

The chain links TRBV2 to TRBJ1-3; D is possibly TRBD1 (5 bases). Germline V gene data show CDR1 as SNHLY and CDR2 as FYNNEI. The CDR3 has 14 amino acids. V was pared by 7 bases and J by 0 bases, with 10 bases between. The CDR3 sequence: CASNPQASGNTIYF. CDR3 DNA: TGTGCCAGCAATCCACAGGCCTCTGGAAACACCATATATTTT.

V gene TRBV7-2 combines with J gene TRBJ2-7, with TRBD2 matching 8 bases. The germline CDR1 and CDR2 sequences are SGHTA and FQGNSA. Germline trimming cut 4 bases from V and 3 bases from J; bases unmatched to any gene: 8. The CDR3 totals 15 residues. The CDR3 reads CASSSGRVWRYEQYF. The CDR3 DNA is TGTGCCAGCAGCTCCGGGAGGGTGTGGCGCTACGAGCAGTACTTC.

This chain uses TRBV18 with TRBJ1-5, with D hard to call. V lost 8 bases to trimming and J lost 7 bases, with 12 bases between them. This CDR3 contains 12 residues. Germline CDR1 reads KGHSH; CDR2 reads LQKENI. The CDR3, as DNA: TGTGCCAGCCGCGGGTCAGGACAGCCCCAGCATTTT. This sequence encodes CASRGSGQPQHF.

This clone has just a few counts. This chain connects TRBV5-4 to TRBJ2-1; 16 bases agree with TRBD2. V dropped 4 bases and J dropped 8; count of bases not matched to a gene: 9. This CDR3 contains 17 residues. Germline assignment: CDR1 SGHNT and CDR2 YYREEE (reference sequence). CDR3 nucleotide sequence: TGTGCCAGCAGCGGAACCGGGACTAGCGGGGGGGCCCATGAGCAGTTCTTC. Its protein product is CASSGTGTSGGAHEQFF.

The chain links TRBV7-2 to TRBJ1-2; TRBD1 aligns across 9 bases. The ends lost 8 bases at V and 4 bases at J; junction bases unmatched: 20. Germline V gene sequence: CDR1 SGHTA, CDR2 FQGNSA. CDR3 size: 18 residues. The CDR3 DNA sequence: TGTGCCAGCGGAAAGGGACTCGGACAGGGGTTAACTAGCTATGGCTACACCTTC. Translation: CASGKGLGQGLTSYGYTF. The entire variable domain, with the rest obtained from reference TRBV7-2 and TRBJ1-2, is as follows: GAGVSQSPSNKVTEKGKDVELRCDPISGHTALYWYRQSLGQGLEFLIYFQGNSAPDKSGLPSDRFSAERTGGSVSTLTIQRTQQEDSAVYLCASGKGLGQGLTSYGYTFGSGTRLTVV.

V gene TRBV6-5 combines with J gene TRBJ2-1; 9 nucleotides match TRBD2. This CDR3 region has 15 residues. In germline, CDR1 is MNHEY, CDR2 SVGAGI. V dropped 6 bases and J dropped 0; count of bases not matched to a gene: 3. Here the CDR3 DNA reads TGTGCCAGCAGCGGTAGCGGGAGCTCCTACAATGAGCAGTTCTTC. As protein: CASSGSGSSYNEQFF.

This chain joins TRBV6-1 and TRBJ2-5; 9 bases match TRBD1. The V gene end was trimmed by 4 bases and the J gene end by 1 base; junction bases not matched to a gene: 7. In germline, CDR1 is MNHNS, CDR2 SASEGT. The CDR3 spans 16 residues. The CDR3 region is CASSVGQGVSQETQYF. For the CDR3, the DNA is TGTGCCAGCAGTGTGGGACAGGGAGTTAGCCAAGAGACCCAGTACTTC.

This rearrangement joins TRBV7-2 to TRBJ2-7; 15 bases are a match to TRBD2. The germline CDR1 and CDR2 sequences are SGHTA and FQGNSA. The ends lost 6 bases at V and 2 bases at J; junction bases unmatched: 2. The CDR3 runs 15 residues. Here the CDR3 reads CASSRTSGGAYEQYF. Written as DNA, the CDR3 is TGTGCCAGCAGTCGGACTAGCGGGGGGGCCTACGAGCAGTACTTC.

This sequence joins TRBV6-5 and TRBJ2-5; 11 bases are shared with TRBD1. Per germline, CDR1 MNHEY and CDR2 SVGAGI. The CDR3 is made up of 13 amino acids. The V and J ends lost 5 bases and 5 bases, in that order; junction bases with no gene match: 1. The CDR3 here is CASSRDRGETQYF. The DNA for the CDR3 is TGTGCCAGCAGTAGGGACAGGGGGGAGACCCAGTACTTC.

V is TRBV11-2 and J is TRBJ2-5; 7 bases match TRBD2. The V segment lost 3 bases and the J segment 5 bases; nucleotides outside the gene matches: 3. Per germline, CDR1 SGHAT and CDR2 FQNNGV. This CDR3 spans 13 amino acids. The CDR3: CASSLGGVETQYF. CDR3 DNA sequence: TGTGCCAGCAGCTTGGGGGGGGTGGAGACCCAGTACTTC.

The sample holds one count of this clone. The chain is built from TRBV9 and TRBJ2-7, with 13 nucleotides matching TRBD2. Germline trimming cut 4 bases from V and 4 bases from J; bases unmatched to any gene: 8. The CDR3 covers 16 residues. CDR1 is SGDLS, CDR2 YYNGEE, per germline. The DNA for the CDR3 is TGTGCCAGCAGCTCCCGACTAGCGGGAGGTATTTACGAGCAGTACTTC. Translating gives CASSSRLAGGIYEQYF.

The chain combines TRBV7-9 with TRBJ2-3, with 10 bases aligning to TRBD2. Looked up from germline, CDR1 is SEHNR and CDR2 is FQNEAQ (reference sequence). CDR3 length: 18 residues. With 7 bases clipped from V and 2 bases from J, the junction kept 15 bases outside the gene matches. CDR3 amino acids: CASNPSLGGLATTDTQYF. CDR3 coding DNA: TGTGCCAGCAACCCGTCCCTCGGGGGACTAGCGACCACAGATACGCAGTATTTT.

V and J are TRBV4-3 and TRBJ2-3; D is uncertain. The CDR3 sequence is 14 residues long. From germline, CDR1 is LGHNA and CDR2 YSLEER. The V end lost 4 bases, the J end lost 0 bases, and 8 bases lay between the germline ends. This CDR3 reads CASSPLGSTDTQYF. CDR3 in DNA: TGCGCCAGCAGCCCCCTCGGGAGCACAGATACGCAGTATTTT.

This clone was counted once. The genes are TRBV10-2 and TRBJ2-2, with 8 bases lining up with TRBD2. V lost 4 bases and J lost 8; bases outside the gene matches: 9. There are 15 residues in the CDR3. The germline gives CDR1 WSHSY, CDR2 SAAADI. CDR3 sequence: CASSGTGGFRGELFF. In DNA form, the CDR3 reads TGCGCCAGCAGTGGGACGGGGGGGTTTCGAGGGGAGCTGTTTTTT.

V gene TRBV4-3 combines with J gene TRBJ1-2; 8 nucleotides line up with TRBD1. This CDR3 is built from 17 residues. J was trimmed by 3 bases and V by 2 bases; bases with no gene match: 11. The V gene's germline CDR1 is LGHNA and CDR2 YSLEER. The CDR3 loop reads CASSQFGKRTGYYGYTF. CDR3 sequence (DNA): TGCGCCAGCAGCCAATTCGGAAAACGGACAGGGTACTATGGCTACACCTTC.

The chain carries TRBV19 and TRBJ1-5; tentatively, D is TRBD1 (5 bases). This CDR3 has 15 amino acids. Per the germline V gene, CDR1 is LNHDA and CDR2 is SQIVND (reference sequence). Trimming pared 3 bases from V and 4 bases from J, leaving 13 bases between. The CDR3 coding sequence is TGTGCCAGTAGTATCATGGGGCAGATGAATCAGCCCCAGCATTTT. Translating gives CASSIMGQMNQPQHF.

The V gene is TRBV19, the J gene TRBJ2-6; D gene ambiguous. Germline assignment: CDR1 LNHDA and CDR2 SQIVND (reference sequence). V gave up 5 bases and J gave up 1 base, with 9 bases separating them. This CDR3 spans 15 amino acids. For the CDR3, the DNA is TGTGCCAGTAGTGCTCAGAAGTCTGGGGCCAACGTCCTGACTTTC. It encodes CASSAQKSGANVLTF.

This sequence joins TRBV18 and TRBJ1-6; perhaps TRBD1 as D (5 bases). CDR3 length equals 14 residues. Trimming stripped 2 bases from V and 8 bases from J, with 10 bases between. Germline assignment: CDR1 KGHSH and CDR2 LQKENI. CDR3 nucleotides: TGTGCCAGCTCACCAAAGGGAGGGGATTCACCCCTCCACTTT. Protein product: CASSPKGGDSPLHF.

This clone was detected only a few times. CDR3 DNA: TGTGCCAGCAGTGAAGTTCCTCCGGGACAGGGATACTACGAGCAGTACTTC. Its translation: CASSEVPPGQGYYEQYF. The gene calls are TRBV6-1 and TRBJ2-7; 9 bases line up with TRBD1. J was trimmed by 3 bases and V by 1 base; bases with no gene match: 10. Germline values: CDR1 MNHNS, CDR2 SASEGT. The length of the CDR3 is 17 residues.